Each of the 15 T cell receptor beta chains below was sequenced from the same sample in a study of T-cell memory formation after mild COVID-19. Using its own MiXCR run on the 5' RACE reads, TCRdb lists one record per CDR3 protein. The sample has fewer than 700,000 distinct CDR3 sequences; roughly 17% are singletons. Sequences were obtained from PBMCs or a T cell subset sorted from them (not recorded which). Receptor source: an adult woman who had mild COVID-19 (a few samples of this study predate the infection). Cell type and time point are not known.

This clonotype appeared a few times. V is TRBV20-1 and J is TRBJ2-7; a possible D gene is TRBD2 (5 bases). This CDR3 spans 13 amino acids. Germline V gene sequence: CDR1 DFQATT, CDR2 SNEGSKA (reference sequence). V was shortened by 3 bases and J by 2 bases, with 11 bases between the two germline ends. CDR3 in DNA: TGCAGTGCTAGGTCCGGGAACCCCTACGAGCAGTACTTC. Amino acid sequence: CSARSGNPYEQYF.

The chain couples TRBV5-3 to TRBJ2-1; a weak D match, TRBD2 (5 bases). TRBV5-3 is identified as an open reading frame with a role that is uncertain. There are 15 residues in the CDR3. V lost 1 base to trimming and J lost 0 bases, with 8 bases between them. DNA for the CDR3: TGTGCCAGAAGCTTGAGTGGGAGCTCCTACAATGAGCAGTTCTTC. Amino acid sequence: CARSLSGSSYNEQFF.

The chain is built from TRBV19 and TRBJ1-2; no clear D. The CDR3 extends over 11 amino acids. Germline CDR1 and CDR2: LNHDA and SQIVND (reference sequence). V was trimmed by 7 bases and J by 11 bases, leaving 14 bases between them. The CDR3 coding sequence is TGTGCCAGTATTCAAGGGAACGCTTACACCTTC. This gives the protein CASIQGNAYTF.

The sample holds a few counts of this clonotype. The rearrangement links TRBV27 to TRBJ2-7, with D hard to call. The CDR3 length is 13 residues. Trimming pared 4 bases from V and 0 bases from J, leaving 7 bases between. The germline CDR1 and CDR2 sequences are MNHEY and SMNVEV (reference sequence). Written as DNA, the CDR3 is TGTGCCAGCAGTTACTCCCTCTCCTACGAGCAGTACTTC. It yields the protein CASSYSLSYEQYF.

V gene TRBV30 combines with J gene TRBJ2-7; no reliable D call. This CDR3 contains 12 residues. Germline V gives CDR1 GTSNPN, CDR2 SVGIG (reference sequence). V lost 4 bases and J 6 bases, leaving 13 bases between the germline ends. CDR3 sequence reads: CAWTTNRFEQYF. Written as DNA, the CDR3 is TGTGCCTGGACTACAAACAGATTCGAGCAGTACTTC.

This clonotype was detected a few times. The chain links TRBV12-3 or TRBV12-4 to TRBJ2-1, with D unresolved. This CDR3 contains 14 residues. Trimming removed 8 bases from V and 8 bases from J, with 19 bases in between. For the CDR3, the DNA is TGTGCCAGCCTCCCCTTGATCGGTGGGGATGAGCAGTTCTTC. Protein: CASLPLIGGDEQFF.

This clonotype appeared a single time. The DNA for the CDR3 is TGTGCCAGCAGTAGTCGACAGGGGAAGAACACCGGGGAGCTGTTTTTT. This encodes CASSSRQGKNTGELFF. The chain is built from TRBV12-3 or TRBV12-4 and TRBJ2-2, with 8 nucleotides matching TRBD1. V dropped 5 bases and J dropped 1; count of bases not matched to a gene: 6. The length of the CDR3 is 16 residues.

The rearrangement joins TRBV5-1 to TRBJ2-7; TRBD2 matches at 8 bases. With 0 bases clipped from V and 3 bases from J, the junction kept 5 bases outside the gene matches. Germline values: CDR1 SGHRS, CDR2 YFSETQ. The CDR3 has 15 residues. The CDR3 protein is CASSLGGTRSYEQYF. In nucleotides, the CDR3 is TGCGCCAGCAGCTTGGGCGGGACTAGGAGCTACGAGCAGTACTTC.

Only a few counts were recorded for this clonotype. This chain uses TRBV5-1 with TRBJ2-7, with a weak D call TRBD2 (5 bases). CDR1 is SGHRS and CDR2 is YFSETQ in the germline V gene. CDR3 length: 14 residues. Deletions cut 0 bases from V and 3 bases from J, with 10 bases between. CDR3 bases: TGCGCCAGCAGCTTGGAGGGAGAGGACTACGAGCAGTACTTC. Translating it yields CASSLEGEDYEQYF.

The chain recombines TRBV12-3 or TRBV12-4 with TRBJ1-2; D perhaps matches TRBD1 (5 bases). V dropped 6 bases and J dropped 4 bases, with 21 bases sitting between them. The CDR3 length is 16 residues. DNA for the CDR3: TGTGCCAGCAGCCCTATCGCTGCAGGGAGGAGCTATGGCTACACCTTC. It encodes CASSPIAAGRSYGYTF.

CDR3: CASSSPAGVETQYF. Here the CDR3 DNA reads TGTGCCAGCAGCTCCCCAGCGGGAGTAGAGACCCAGTACTTC. V gene TRBV7-9 combines with J gene TRBJ2-5; 8 bases agree with TRBD2. Germline CDR1 SEHNR, CDR2 FQNEAQ (reference sequence). V shed 4 bases and J 4 bases; nucleotides not matched to a gene: 5. There are 14 residues in the CDR3.

The CDR3 DNA reads as TGTGCCAGTAGTCTTCAGGGACTAGCGGGAGGGAGTCGGACCGGGGAGCTGTTTTTT. Protein: CASSLQGLAGGSRTGELFF. The chain uses TRBV19 and TRBJ2-2; 16 bases map to TRBD2. CDR3 length equals 19 residues. V lost 5 bases to trimming and J lost 5 bases; unmatched junction nucleotides: 11. CDR1 and CDR2 (germline): LNHDA, SQIVND (reference sequence).

CDR3 coding DNA: TGTGCCAGCAGTTACTCGGGACGGCGGGGAGACGAACCCTACGAGCAGTACTTC. This codes for CASSYSGRRGDEPYEQYF. This chain joins TRBV6-5 and TRBJ2-7; a possible D gene is TRBD2 (6 bases). V was shortened by 0 bases and J by 2 bases, with 20 bases between the two germline ends. Germline V CDR1 and CDR2: MNHEY, SVGAGI. The CDR3 loop spans 18 amino acids.

This chain links TRBV20-1 with TRBJ2-6; 7 bases map to TRBD1. The V and J ends lost 3 bases and 1 base, in that order; junction bases with no gene match: 3. Germline CDR1 and CDR2: DFQATT and SNEGSKA (reference sequence). The CDR3 has 15 amino acids. The CDR3 spells CSARDRNSGANVLTF. The CDR3 DNA follows: TGCAGTGCTAGGGACAGGAATTCTGGGGCCAACGTCCTGACTTTC.

This clonotype was seen more than once but under ten times. J is TRBJ2-3 and V is TRBV6-2 or TRBV6-3; D gene uncertain. This CDR3 region has 13 residues. Germline assignment: CDR1 MNHEY and CDR2 SVGEGT. Trimming took 6 bases from V and 0 from J, leaving 7 bases between them. DNA of the CDR3: TGTGCCAGCAGGCCCATCAGCACAGATACGCAGTATTTT. Translation gives CASRPISTDTQYF.